This is a list of T cell receptor beta chains from one sample in a study of T cell responses to AZD1222 COVID-19 vaccine. Clones were read by immunoSEQ multiplex PCR, and TCRdb kept only the in-frame ones, dropping some. The sample yields roughly 120,000 clones, more than 85% seen once. Specimen: peripheral blood, collected on day 0 of AZD1222 vaccination. The receptors were gathered from an adult in good health. Both conserved end residues are part of each CDR3. D genes are given only for firm matches. Clone sizes are given selectively: once, few, many, or a class where the clone is expanded.

v_call: TRBV2
clone_size: .
j_call: TRBJ2-5
d_call: TRBD2
cdr3_nt: TGTGCCAGCATCTTCCTAGCGCAGGGAGGGGAGACCCAGTACTTC
cdr3_aa: CASIFLAQGGETQYF

v_call: TRBV10-3
clone_size: .
j_call: TRBJ1-1
d_call: .
cdr3_nt: TGTGCCATTATGGCAGGGGAGAACACTGAAGCTTTCTTT
cdr3_aa: CAIMAGENTEAFF

v_call: TRBV4-1
clone_size: .
j_call: TRBJ1-5
d_call: TRBD1
cdr3_nt: TGCGCCAGCAGCCAAGAAGGGGACAGCTCATTGAAGCCCCAGCATTTT
cdr3_aa: CASSQEGDSSLKPQHF

v_call: TRBV28
clone_size: .
j_call: TRBJ1-1
d_call: .
cdr3_nt: TGTGCCAGCAGTTTTAACAGGAACACTGAAGCTTTCTTT
cdr3_aa: CASSFNRNTEAFF

v_call: TRBV28
clone_size: .
j_call: TRBJ1-1
d_call: .
cdr3_nt: TGTGCCAGCAGCTTTGAGGCTCAACTTCCCTTGGAAGCTTTCTTT
cdr3_aa: CASSFEAQLPLEAFF

v_call: TRBV2
clone_size: .
j_call: TRBJ2-7
d_call: .
cdr3_nt: TGTGCCAGCAGTGAACGGTGGACCAAAAACTACGAGCAGTACTTC
cdr3_aa: CASSERWTKNYEQYF

v_call: TRBV11-3
clone_size: .
j_call: TRBJ1-1
d_call: .
cdr3_nt: TGTGCCAGCAGCTTAGGTGGGAACACTGAAGCTTTCTTT
cdr3_aa: CASSLGGNTEAFF

v_call: TRBV28
clone_size: .
j_call: TRBJ1-6
d_call: .
cdr3_nt: TGTGCCAGCAGACTACAGGGAGTACCCCTCCACTTT
cdr3_aa: CASRLQGVPLHF

v_call: TRBV19
clone_size: .
j_call: TRBJ1-2
d_call: .
cdr3_nt: TGTGCCAGTAGTATCTGGGACAATGGCTACACCTTC
cdr3_aa: CASSIWDNGYTF

v_call: TRBV11-2
clone_size: .
j_call: TRBJ2-1
d_call: .
cdr3_nt: TGTGCCAGCAGCTTAGGGGCGGGGTTCCGGGAAGAGCAGTTCTTC
cdr3_aa: CASSLGAGFREEQFF

v_call: TRBV4-1
clone_size: .
j_call: TRBJ1-4
d_call: TRBD1
cdr3_nt: TGCGCCAGCAGCCAGGATATGGTCATAGTTGACAGGGTGGGTGAAAAACTGTTTTTT
cdr3_aa: CASSQDMVIVDRVGEKLFF

v_call: TRBV5-1
clone_size: .
j_call: TRBJ2-4
d_call: .
cdr3_nt: TGCGCCAGCAGCATTGTCGGGTTGGGAGACATTCAGTACTTC
cdr3_aa: CASSIVGLGDIQYF

v_call: TRBV6-5
clone_size: .
j_call: TRBJ2-1
d_call: TRBD2
cdr3_nt: TGTGCCAGCAGAACTAGCGGGAGATTTGAGCAGTTCTTC
cdr3_aa: CASRTSGRFEQFF

v_call: TRBV7-7
clone_size: .
j_call: TRBJ2-3
d_call: TRBD2
cdr3_nt: TGTGCCAGCGGGAGGGCCGATGGTACGCAGTATTTT
cdr3_aa: CASGRADGTQYF

v_call: TRBV7-9
clone_size: .
j_call: TRBJ1-1
d_call: TRBD1
cdr3_nt: TGTGCCAGCAGCAGGAGACAGGGAAATGAGAACACCGGGAACACTGAAGCTTTCTTT
cdr3_aa: CASSRRQGNENTGNTEAFF

v_call: TRBV19
clone_size: .
j_call: TRBJ2-5
d_call: .
cdr3_nt: TGTGCCAGTAGTATTGGGGGGGGCGAGGAGACCCAGTACTTC
cdr3_aa: CASSIGGGEETQYF

v_call: TRBV4-1
clone_size: .
j_call: TRBJ2-1
d_call: TRBD2
cdr3_nt: TGCGCCAGCAGCCAAGATCGGGCTAGCGGAAACAATGAGCAGTTCTTC
cdr3_aa: CASSQDRASGNNEQFF

v_call: TRBV27
clone_size: .
j_call: TRBJ2-7
d_call: .
cdr3_nt: TGTGCCAGCAGTACCCTGGGGGGTGTGCGGTACGAGCAGTACTTC
cdr3_aa: CASSTLGGVRYEQYF

v_call: TRBV6-2/TRBV6-3
clone_size: .
j_call: TRBJ2-1
d_call: TRBD2
cdr3_nt: TGTGCCAGCAGTTCCTCAGCGGGAGTAGGGCAGTTCTTC
cdr3_aa: CASSSSAGVGQFF

v_call: TRBV13
clone_size: .
j_call: TRBJ2-1
d_call: TRBD2
cdr3_nt: TGTGCCAGCAGCCCAACACCTGAGACTAGCCTGAGGGAGTTCTTC
cdr3_aa: CASSPTPETSLREFF

v_call: TRBV19
clone_size: .
j_call: TRBJ2-1
d_call: .
cdr3_nt: TGTGCCAGTAGTATAGTCCCCTACGCTACCTACAATGAGCAGTTCTTC
cdr3_aa: CASSIVPYATYNEQFF

v_call: TRBV4-1
clone_size: .
j_call: TRBJ1-1
d_call: TRBD1
cdr3_nt: TGCGCCAGCAGCTCACCGGGACAGGGAAACACTGAAGCTTTCTTT
cdr3_aa: CASSSPGQGNTEAFF

v_call: TRBV18
clone_size: once
j_call: TRBJ2-7
d_call: TRBD1
cdr3_nt: TGTGCCAGCTCACCACAATCTAACAGGGGGTCAGCGCAGTACTTC
cdr3_aa: CASSPQSNRGSAQYF

v_call: TRBV4-1
clone_size: .
j_call: TRBJ1-5
d_call: TRBD1
cdr3_nt: TGCGCCAGCAGCCGTGGTGGTTTTCGGACAGGGAGAAACTTTAGCAATCAGCCCCAGCATTTT
cdr3_aa: CASSRGGFRTGRNFSNQPQHF

v_call: TRBV4-1
clone_size: .
j_call: TRBJ1-4
d_call: .
cdr3_nt: TGCGCCAGCAGCTTCCCCCTTTCGACAACTAATGAAAAACTGTTTTTT
cdr3_aa: CASSFPLSTTNEKLFF

v_call: TRBV9
clone_size: .
j_call: TRBJ2-1
d_call: TRBD2
cdr3_nt: TGTGCCTTGCCCATACAGCGGGAGAGCCGAGGCTACAATGAGCAGTTCTTC
cdr3_aa: CALPIQRESRGYNEQFF

v_call: TRBV28
clone_size: .
j_call: TRBJ1-4
d_call: .
cdr3_nt: TGTGCCAGCAGAAAAGTTGCAACTAATGAAAAACTGTTTTTT
cdr3_aa: CASRKVATNEKLFF

v_call: TRBV7-2
clone_size: .
j_call: TRBJ1-5
d_call: .
cdr3_nt: TGTGCCAGCAGCTTAGGTGCGAATAGCAATCAGCCCCAGCATTTT
cdr3_aa: CASSLGANSNQPQHF

v_call: TRBV10-3
clone_size: .
j_call: TRBJ2-7
d_call: .
cdr3_nt: TGTGCCATCACCCCCCGGGAGACCCGCTACGAGCAGTACTTC
cdr3_aa: CAITPRETRYEQYF

v_call: TRBV7-9
clone_size: once
j_call: TRBJ1-3
d_call: .
cdr3_nt: TGTGCCAGCAGCTCTGACAGAAGACAACTCTCTGGAAACACCATATATTTT
cdr3_aa: CASSSDRRQLSGNTIYF

v_call: TRBV29-1
clone_size: .
j_call: TRBJ2-7
d_call: TRBD2
cdr3_nt: TGCAGCGTTGATTCGGGGAGCGGGGCCGTTTACGAGCAGTACTTC
cdr3_aa: CSVDSGSGAVYEQYF

v_call: TRBV28
clone_size: .
j_call: TRBJ1-2
d_call: .
cdr3_nt: TGTGCCAGCAGTTTCCTCGGCCAGGCCCATGGCTACACCTTC
cdr3_aa: CASSFLGQAHGYTF

v_call: TRBV7-9
clone_size: .
j_call: TRBJ2-1
d_call: TRBD2
cdr3_nt: TGTGCCAGCAGCTTCGAGACTAGCGGGAGTCATGAGCAGTTCTTC
cdr3_aa: CASSFETSGSHEQFF

v_call: TRBV6-6
clone_size: .
j_call: TRBJ1-1
d_call: .
cdr3_nt: TGTGCCAGCAGTTTCGACAGCTACACTGAAGCTTTCTTT
cdr3_aa: CASSFDSYTEAFF

v_call: TRBV15
clone_size: .
j_call: TRBJ1-6
d_call: .
cdr3_nt: TGTGCCACCAGCAGAGCCTCTCCCTCACCCCTCCACTTT
cdr3_aa: CATSRASPSPLHF

v_call: TRBV29-1
clone_size: few
j_call: TRBJ1-1
d_call: .
cdr3_nt: TGCAGCGTTGACGGGGGGAGCGGGGGGAACACTGAAGCTTTCTTT
cdr3_aa: CSVDGGSGGNTEAFF